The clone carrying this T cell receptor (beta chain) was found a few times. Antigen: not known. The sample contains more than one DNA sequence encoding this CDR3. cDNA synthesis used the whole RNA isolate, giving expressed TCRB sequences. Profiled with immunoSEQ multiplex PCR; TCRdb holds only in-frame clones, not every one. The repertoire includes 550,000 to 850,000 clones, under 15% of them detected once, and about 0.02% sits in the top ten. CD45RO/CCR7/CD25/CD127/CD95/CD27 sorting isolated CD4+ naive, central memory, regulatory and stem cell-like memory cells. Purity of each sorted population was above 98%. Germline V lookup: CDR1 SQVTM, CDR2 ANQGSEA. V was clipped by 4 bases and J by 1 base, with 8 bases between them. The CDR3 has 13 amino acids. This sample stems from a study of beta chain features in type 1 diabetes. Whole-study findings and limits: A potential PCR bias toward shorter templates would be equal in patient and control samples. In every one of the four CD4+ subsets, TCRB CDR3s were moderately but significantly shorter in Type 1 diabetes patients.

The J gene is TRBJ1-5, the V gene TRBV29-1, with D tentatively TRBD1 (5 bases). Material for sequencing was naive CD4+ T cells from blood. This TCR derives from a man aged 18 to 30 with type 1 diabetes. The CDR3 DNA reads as TGCAGCGTTGGGCGGGACAGCAATCAGCCCCAGCATTTT. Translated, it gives CSVGRDSNQPQHF.